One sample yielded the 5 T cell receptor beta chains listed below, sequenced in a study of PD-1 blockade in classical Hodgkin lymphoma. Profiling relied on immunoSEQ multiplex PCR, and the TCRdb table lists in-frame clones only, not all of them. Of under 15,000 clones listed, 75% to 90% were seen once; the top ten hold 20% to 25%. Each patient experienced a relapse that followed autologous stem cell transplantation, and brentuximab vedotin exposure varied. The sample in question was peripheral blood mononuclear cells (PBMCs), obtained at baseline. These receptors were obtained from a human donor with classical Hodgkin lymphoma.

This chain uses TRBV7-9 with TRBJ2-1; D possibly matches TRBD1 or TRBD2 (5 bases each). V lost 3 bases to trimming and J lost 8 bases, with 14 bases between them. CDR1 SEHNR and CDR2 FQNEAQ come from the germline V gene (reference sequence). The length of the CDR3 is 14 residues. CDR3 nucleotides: TGTGCCAGCAGCTTCCCTGGGGGTCCCCATGAGCAGTTCTTC. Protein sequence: CASSFPGGPHEQFF.

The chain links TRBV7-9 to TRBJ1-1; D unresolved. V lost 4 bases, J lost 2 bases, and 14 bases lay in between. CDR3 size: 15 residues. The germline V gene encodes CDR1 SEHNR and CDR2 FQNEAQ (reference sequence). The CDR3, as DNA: TGTGCCAGCAGCTCCACCGGAGCGGCCAACACTGAAGCTTTCTTT. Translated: CASSSTGAANTEAFF.

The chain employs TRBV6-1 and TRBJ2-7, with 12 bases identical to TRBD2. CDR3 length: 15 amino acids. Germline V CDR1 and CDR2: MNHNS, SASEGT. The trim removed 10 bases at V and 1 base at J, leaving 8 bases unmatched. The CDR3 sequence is CAILPSGRDSYEQYF. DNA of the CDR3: TGTGCCATCCTACCTAGCGGGAGGGATTCCTACGAGCAGTACTTC.

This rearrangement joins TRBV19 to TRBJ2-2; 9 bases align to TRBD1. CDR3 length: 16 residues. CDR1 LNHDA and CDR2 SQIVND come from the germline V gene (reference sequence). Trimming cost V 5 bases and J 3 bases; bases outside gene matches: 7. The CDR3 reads CASSFQTGGDTGELFF. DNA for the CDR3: TGTGCCAGTAGTTTTCAGACAGGGGGGGACACCGGGGAGCTGTTTTTT.

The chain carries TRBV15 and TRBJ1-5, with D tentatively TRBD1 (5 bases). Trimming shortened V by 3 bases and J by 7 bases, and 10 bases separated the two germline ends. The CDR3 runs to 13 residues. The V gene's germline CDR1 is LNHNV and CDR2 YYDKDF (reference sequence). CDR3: CATSSEGRQPQHF. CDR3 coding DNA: TGTGCCACCAGCAGCGAGGGGAGACAGCCCCAGCATTTT.